The clone carrying this TCR beta chain was observed many times. This sample was included in a study of T cells after yellow fever vaccination. CDR3 length equals 15 residues. From germline, CDR1 is SGHTA and CDR2 FQGNSA. Trimming took 5 bases from V and 6 from J; bases not matched to a gene: 9. MiXCR, applied by TCRdb to the 5' RACE reads, yields one record per CDR3 protein. The sample has around 300,000 distinct CDR3 sequences; roughly 4.3% are singletons. This specimen was PBMCs, taken 5 days after the yellow fever booster vaccination. The V and J genes are TRBV7-2 and TRBJ2-3; TRBD1 aligns across 9 bases. The sequence was collected from a man aged 18 to 30 who received the YFV17D yellow fever vaccine. For the CDR3, the DNA is TGTGCCAGCAGCCGATACAGGGGGCGCGTGGATACGCAGTATTTT. This encodes CASSRYRGRVDTQYF.